This entry features one T cell receptor beta chain sequence. Its antigen remains unidentified. Per-nucleotide qualities are absent, and no much larger clonotype sits a single base away. What this sample's treatment or condition label stands for: oral pan-JAK inhibitor, 5-10 mg twice daily. Peripheral blood and lesional scalp punch biopsies were obtained from patients with alopecia areata. After PBMCs were isolated by density centrifugation and stained for CD3, CD4 and CD8, a FACSAria was used to sort CD4+ and CD8+ T cells. The source of the sample is a study of CD8+ T cells in alopecia areata listed by TCRdb under 2018. Concerning the study at large: Treated patients were enrolled in an open-label pilot trial of oral tofacitinib at 5 to 10 mg twice daily for moderate-to-severe alopecia areata. Biopsies were taken from tofacitinib-treated patients at baseline and again at 4 and 24 weeks into treatment, and several of those patients also had a later scalp biopsy. In humans, TCRbeta sequencing was performed on scalp tissue and on sorted CD4+ and CD8+ peripheral blood T cells from healthy controls and from patients with patchy or totalis/universalis alopecia areata. In treated patients, disease severity was measured using the SALT score, which gives the percentage of scalp surface area affected. Scalp clonality was compared across normal scalp (n=4), patchy alopecia areata scalp (n=8), and alopecia totalis/universalis scalp (n=8). High-throughput TCRbeta sequencing was used to examine T cell clonal expansion in alopecia areata in both the C3H/HeJ mouse model and human patients. Amplification of TCRbeta CDR3 regions was done by immunoSEQ multiplex PCR using 35 Vbeta forward primers and 13 Jbeta reverse primers. Tofacitinib was given for 6 to 18 months, followed by 6 months of follow-up off drug to assess delayed response and recurrence. The RNA source kit depended on sample type: the PAXgene miRNA kit for fixed scalp, the miRNeasy kit for PBMCs, and the RNeasy kit for mouse skin. Paper-wide results and their limitations: Shared TCR sequences between patients were less evident than in mice, which may be partly attributable to HLA diversity in the patient population. Many expanded lesional clones were found to persist in scalp and blood during tofacitinib treatment, and relapse after treatment cessation may be partly explained by this persistence. Because the treated cohort was small and had just a single nonresponder, larger studies are needed to establish links between baseline CD8+ expansion and response. Lesional scalp, especially in alopecia totalis/universalis, showed higher clonality and more expanded CD8+ clones than normal scalp, suggesting antigenic drive. Scalp TCR repertoire analysis is complicated because resident alphabeta T cells in normal human skin are also sequenced, whereas mouse skin is dominated by gammadelta T cells. Tofacitinib significantly decreased scalp clonality and the number of expanded CD8+ clones among the top 100 scalp clones.

Inclusive of the bounding cysteine and phenylalanine, the CDR3 is 16 residues long. Only the CDR3 DNA stays, 48 bases, in frame from base 1. Relative to germline, V is missing 3 bases and J is missing 6 bases, with 14 bases of the junction outside any gene match. From a lookup of the germline V gene, CDR1 and CDR2 are MNHNS and SASEGT. Libraries came from the immunoSEQ multiplex PCR assay. For TCR sequencing, RNA was extracted from every sample and reverse transcribed into cDNA to serve as template. SuperScript III was used for first-strand cDNA synthesis, primed with a 2:1 mix of oligo-dT and random hexamers. A synthetic immune receptor repertoire was used to measure amplification bias, and any remaining bias was corrected computationally. The original methods were these. After raw reads were preprocessed to remove errors, the CDR3 was defined following IMGT conventions as running from the conserved cysteine to phenylalanine. To get clonality, Shannon entropy was normalized by log2 of the number of productive unique TCRs and the result was subtracted from 1. Whether each scalp clone was CD4 or CD8 was inferred by checking scalp TCRbeta sequences against the CD4 and CD8 repertoires from sorted blood. TCRdb stores this immuneACCESS table with in-frame sequences only. Part of the clones is absent; in the studies checked, under half of the shortfall reflects unresolved V genes, and no reason is known for the rest. The V and J calls and clone size are taken from that table; D and trimming were inferred from the DNA. This sample has 200,000 or so clones in its table, and 40% to 55% of those were observed once. 2% to 3% of the sample is held by the ten biggest clonotypes.

The receptor comes from a human donor with alopecia areata. This sample comprised CD4+ T cells sorted from blood, obtained at approximately week 37, from a patient treated with tofacitinib. The rearrangement joined TRBV6-1 to TRBJ2-7; TRBD1 fits 7 bases in the junction. CDR3 protein: CASSDPGGGSFFEQYF. The nucleotide sequence reads TGTGCCAGCAGTGATCCAGGGGGTGGGTCGTTCTTCGAGCAGTACTTC.